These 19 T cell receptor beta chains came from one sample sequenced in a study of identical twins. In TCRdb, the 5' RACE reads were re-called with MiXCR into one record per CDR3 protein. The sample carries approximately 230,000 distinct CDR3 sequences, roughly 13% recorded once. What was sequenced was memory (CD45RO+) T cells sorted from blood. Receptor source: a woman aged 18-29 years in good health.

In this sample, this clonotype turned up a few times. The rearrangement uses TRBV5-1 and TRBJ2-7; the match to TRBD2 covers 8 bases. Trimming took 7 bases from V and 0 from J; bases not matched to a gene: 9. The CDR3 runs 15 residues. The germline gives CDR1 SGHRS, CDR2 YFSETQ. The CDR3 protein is CASLPGGTSSYEQYF. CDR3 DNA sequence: TGCGCCAGCCTTCCCGGAGGGACTAGCTCCTACGAGCAGTACTTC. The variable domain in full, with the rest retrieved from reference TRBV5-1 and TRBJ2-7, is KAGVTQTPRYLIKTRGQQVTLSCSPISGHRSVSWYQQTPGQGLQFLFEYFSETQRNKGNFPGRFSGRQFSNSRSEMNVSTLELGDSALYLCASLPGGTSSYEQYFGPGTRLTVT.

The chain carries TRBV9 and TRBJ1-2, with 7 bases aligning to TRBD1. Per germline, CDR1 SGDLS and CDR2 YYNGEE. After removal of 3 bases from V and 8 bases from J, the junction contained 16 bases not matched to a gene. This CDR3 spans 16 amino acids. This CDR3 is CASSAFAGTVKVGYTF. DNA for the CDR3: TGTGCCAGCAGCGCCTTCGCCGGGACAGTAAAAGTAGGCTACACCTTC.

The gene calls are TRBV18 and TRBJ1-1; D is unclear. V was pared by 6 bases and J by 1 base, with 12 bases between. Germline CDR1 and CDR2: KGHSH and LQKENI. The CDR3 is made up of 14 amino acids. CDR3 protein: CASSLWKGNTEAFF. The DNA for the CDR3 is TGTGCCAGCTCTCTTTGGAAGGGGAACACTGAAGCTTTCTTT.

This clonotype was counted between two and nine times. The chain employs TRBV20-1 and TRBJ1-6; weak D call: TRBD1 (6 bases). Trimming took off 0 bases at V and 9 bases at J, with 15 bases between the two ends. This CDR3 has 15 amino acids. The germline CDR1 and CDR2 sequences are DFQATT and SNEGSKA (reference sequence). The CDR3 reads CSARDSTGSLSPLHF. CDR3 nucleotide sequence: TGCAGTGCTAGAGATTCGACAGGTTCACTTTCACCCCTCCACTTT.

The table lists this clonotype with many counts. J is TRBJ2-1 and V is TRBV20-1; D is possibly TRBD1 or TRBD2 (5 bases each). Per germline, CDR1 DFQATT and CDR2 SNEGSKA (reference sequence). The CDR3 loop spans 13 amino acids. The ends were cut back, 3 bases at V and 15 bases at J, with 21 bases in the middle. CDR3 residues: CSASDQVGTRGFF. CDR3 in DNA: TGCAGTGCTAGCGATCAGGTTGGGACCCGAGGGTTCTTC.

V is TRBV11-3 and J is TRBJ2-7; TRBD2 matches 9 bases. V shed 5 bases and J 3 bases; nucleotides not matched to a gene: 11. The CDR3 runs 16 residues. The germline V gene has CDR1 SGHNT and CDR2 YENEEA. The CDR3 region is CASSLTGTSRSYEQYF. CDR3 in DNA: TGTGCCAGCAGCCTAACCGGGACTAGCAGGAGCTACGAGCAGTACTTC. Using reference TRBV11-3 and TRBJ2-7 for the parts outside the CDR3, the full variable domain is EAGVVQSPRYKIIEKKQPVAFWCNPISGHNTLYWYLQNLGQGPELLIRYENEEAVDDSQLPKDRFSAERLKGVDSTLKIQPAELGDSAVYLCASSLTGTSRSYEQYFGPGTRLTVT.

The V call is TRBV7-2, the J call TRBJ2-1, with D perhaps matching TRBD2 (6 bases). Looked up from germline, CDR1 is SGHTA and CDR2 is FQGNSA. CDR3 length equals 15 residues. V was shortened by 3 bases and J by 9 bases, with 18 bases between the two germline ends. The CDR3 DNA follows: TGTGCCAGCAGCTTTAGGAGGGTCCAGTACGTTGAGCAGTTCTTC. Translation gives CASSFRRVQYVEQFF.

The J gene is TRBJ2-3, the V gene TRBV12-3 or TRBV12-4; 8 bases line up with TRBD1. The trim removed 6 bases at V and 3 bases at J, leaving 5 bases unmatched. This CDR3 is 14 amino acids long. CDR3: CASRDRAMTDTQYF. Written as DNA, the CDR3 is TGTGCCAGCAGGGACAGGGCTATGACAGATACGCAGTATTTT.

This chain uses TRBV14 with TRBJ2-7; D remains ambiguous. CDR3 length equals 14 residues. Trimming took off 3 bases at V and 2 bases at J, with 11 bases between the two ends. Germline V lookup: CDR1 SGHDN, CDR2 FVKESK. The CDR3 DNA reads TGTGCCAGCAGCCACCTGACAAATACCTACGAGCAGTACTTC. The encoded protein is CASSHLTNTYEQYF.

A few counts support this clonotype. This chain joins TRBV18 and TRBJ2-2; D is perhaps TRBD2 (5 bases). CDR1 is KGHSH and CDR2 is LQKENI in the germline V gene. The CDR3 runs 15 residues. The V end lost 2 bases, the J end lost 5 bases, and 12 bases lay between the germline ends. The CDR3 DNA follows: TGTGCCAGCTCACCAATGGGAGTAGTGACCGGGGAGCTGTTTTTT. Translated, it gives CASSPMGVVTGELFF.

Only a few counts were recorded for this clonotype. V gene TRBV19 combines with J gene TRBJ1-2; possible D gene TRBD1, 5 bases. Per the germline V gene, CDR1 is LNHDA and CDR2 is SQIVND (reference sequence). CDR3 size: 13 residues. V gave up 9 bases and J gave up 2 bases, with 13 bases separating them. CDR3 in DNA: TGTGCCAGCCGAGGCAGGGTGAACTATGGCTACACCTTC. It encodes CASRGRVNYGYTF.

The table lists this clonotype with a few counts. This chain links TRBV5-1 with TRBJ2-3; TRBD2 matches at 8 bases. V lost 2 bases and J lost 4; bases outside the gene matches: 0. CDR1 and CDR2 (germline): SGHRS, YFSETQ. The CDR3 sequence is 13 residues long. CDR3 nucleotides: TGCGCCAGCAGCTTCGGGGGGGCAGATACGCAGTATTTT. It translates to CASSFGGADTQYF.

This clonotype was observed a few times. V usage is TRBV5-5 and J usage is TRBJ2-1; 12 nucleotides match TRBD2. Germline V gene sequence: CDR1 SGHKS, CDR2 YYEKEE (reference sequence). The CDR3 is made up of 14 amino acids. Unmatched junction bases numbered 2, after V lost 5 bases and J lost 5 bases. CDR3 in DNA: TGTGCCAGCAGGAGGACTAGCGGGAACAATGAGCAGTTCTTC. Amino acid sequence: CASRRTSGNNEQFF.

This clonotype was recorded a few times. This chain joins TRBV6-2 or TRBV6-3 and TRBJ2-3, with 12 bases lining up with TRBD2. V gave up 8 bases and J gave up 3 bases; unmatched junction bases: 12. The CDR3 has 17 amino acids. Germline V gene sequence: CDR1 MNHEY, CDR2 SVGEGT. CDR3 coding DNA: TGTGCCAGCGGCAGGGTGCTAGCGGGAGGGCCAACAGATACGCAGTATTTT. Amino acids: CASGRVLAGGPTDTQYF.

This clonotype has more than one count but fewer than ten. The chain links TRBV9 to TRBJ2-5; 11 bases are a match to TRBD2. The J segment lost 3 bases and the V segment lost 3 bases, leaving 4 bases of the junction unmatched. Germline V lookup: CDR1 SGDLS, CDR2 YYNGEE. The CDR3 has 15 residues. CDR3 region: CASSGSGGAEETQYF. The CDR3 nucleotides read TGTGCCAGCAGCGGTAGCGGGGGGGCGGAAGAGACCCAGTACTTC.

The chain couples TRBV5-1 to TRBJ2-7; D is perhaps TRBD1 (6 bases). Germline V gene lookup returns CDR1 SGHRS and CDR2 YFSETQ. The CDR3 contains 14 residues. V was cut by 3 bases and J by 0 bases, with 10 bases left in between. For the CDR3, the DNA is TGCGCCAGCAGCTCCCAGGGGCCCTCCTACGAGCAGTACTTC. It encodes CASSSQGPSYEQYF. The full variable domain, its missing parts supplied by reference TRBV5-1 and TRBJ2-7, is KAGVTQTPRYLIKTRGQQVTLSCSPISGHRSVSWYQQTPGQGLQFLFEYFSETQRNKGNFPGRFSGRQFSNSRSEMNVSTLELGDSALYLCASSSQGPSYEQYFGPGTRLTVT.

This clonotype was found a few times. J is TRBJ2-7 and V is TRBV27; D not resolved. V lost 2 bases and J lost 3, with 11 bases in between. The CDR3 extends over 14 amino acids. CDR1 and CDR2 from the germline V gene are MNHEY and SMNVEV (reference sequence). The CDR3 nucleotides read TGTGCCAGCAGTTTAAACAGCGAAGGCTACGAGCAGTACTTC. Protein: CASSLNSEGYEQYF.

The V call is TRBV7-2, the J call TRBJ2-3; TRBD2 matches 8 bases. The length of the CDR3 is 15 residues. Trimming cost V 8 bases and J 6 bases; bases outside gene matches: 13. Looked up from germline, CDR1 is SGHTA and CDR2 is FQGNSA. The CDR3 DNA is TGTGCCAGCTGTGGGACTAGTTTTAGCAGCGATACGCAGTATTTT. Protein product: CASCGTSFSSDTQYF.

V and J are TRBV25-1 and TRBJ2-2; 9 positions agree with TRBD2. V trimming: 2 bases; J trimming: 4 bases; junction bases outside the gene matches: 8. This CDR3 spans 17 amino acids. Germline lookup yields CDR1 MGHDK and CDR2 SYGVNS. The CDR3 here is CASSENPGLAFTGELFF. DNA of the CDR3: TGTGCCAGCAGTGAAAATCCGGGACTAGCTTTCACCGGGGAGCTGTTTTTT.